These 26 T cell receptor beta chains were all obtained from the same sample, sequenced in a study of untreated major depressive disorder. TCRdb's copy holds only in-frame clones and misses some; the assay was immunoSEQ multiplex PCR. The sample records 20,000 to 25,000 clones, around nine tenths being singletons. Material for sequencing was CD4+ T cells from PBMCs. The receptor set was obtained from a woman aged 35 to 49 in good health.

The V and J genes are TRBV5-1 and TRBJ2-7; TRBD1 aligns across 7 bases. From germline, CDR1 is SGHRS and CDR2 YFSETQ. CDR3 length equals 14 residues. V trimming: 0 bases; J trimming: 5 bases; junction bases outside the gene matches: 5. The chain's CDR3 is CASSLAQGINEQYF. CDR3 in DNA: TGCGCCAGCAGCTTGGCACAGGGGATCAACGAGCAGTACTTC. The full variable domain, with the rest looked up from reference TRBV5-1 and TRBJ2-7, is KAGVTQTPRYLIKTRGQQVTLSCSPISGHRSVSWYQQTPGQGLQFLFEYFSETQRNKGNFPGRFSGRQFSNSRSEMNVSTLELGDSALYLCASSLAQGINEQYFGPGTRLTVT.

The chain joins TRBV5-4 to TRBJ1-5, with 9 bases lining up with TRBD1. V was clipped by 2 bases and J by 1 base; unmatched bases: 4. This CDR3 is built from 16 residues. Germline V gene data show CDR1 as SGHNT and CDR2 as YYREEE (reference sequence). CDR3 coding DNA: TGTGCCAGCAGCTTACAGGGACAGGGCAGCAATCAGCCCCAGCATTTT. It encodes CASSLQGQGSNQPQHF.

The chain uses TRBV9 and TRBJ2-5; D might be TRBD2 (5 bases). The CDR3 loop spans 15 amino acids. The ends were cut back, 2 bases at V and 4 bases at J, with 15 bases in the middle. Germline assignment: CDR1 SGDLS and CDR2 YYNGEE. The CDR3, as DNA: TGTGCCAGCAGCGTCCTCTCGGGATTGGGAGAGACCCAGTACTTC. Translated: CASSVLSGLGETQYF.

A single count supports this clone. This sequence joins TRBV4-1 and TRBJ2-3, with a weak D call TRBD2 (6 bases). The germline V gene has CDR1 MGHRA and CDR2 YSYEKL. This CDR3 is 14 amino acids long. The germline V and J ends were trimmed by 5 bases and 1 base, with 10 bases remaining between them. As DNA, the CDR3 is TGCGCCAGCAGCGGTACGGGGGGCACAGATACGCAGTATTTT. Protein sequence: CASSGTGGTDTQYF.

The CDR3 nucleotides are TGCGCCAGCAGCCAAGCCCTTTCCGAGCCCCAGCATTTT. Amino acids: CASSQALSEPQHF. V gene TRBV4-1 combines with J gene TRBJ1-5; D gene ambiguous. Germline V gene sequence: CDR1 MGHRA, CDR2 YSYEKL. The V end lost 1 base, the J end lost 8 bases, and 9 bases lay between the germline ends. The CDR3 is made up of 13 amino acids.

The rearrangement links TRBV27 to TRBJ1-2, with no clear D. CDR3 size: 11 residues. Trimming removed 8 bases from V and 3 bases from J, with 7 bases in between. Looked up from germline, CDR1 is MNHEY and CDR2 is SMNVEV (reference sequence). CDR3: CASGIDYGYTF. The DNA of the CDR3 is TGTGCCAGCGGGATTGACTATGGCTACACCTTC.

V gene TRBV6-1 combines with J gene TRBJ1-4; 8 bases match TRBD1. The CDR3 contains 14 residues. V shed 1 base, J shed 10 bases, and the junction held 5 bases outside the gene matches. CDR1 MNHNS and CDR2 SASEGT come from the germline V gene. CDR3 in DNA: TGTGCCAGCAGTGAAGGCCAGGGGGCCCGAAAACTGTTTTTT. Protein sequence: CASSEGQGARKLFF.

The chain links TRBV5-1 to TRBJ1-5; D ambiguous. Trimming cost V 0 bases and J 6 bases, with 10 bases left between them. Looked up from germline, CDR1 is SGHRS and CDR2 is YFSETQ. The CDR3 extends over 14 amino acids. CDR3 amino acids: CASSLDGASQPQHF. In nucleotides, the CDR3 is TGCGCCAGCAGCTTGGACGGAGCATCTCAGCCCCAGCATTTT.

The rearrangement links TRBV14 to TRBJ1-1; D is possibly TRBD1 (5 bases). The CDR3 is made up of 14 amino acids. CDR1 and CDR2 (germline): SGHDN, FVKESK. Trimming removed 7 bases from V and 5 bases from J, with 17 bases in between. The CDR3 DNA follows: TGTGCCAGCACCCAGGACATTTGGGGGACTGAAGCTTTCTTT. It yields the protein CASTQDIWGTEAFF. The full variable domain, in which reference TRBV14 and TRBJ1-1 provide the parts outside the CDR3, is EAGVTQFPSHSVIEKGQTVTLRCDPISGHDNLYWYRRVMGKEIKFLLHFVKESKQDESGMPNNRFLAERTGGTYSTLKVQPAELEDSGVYFCASTQDIWGTEAFFGQGTRLTVV.

This sequence joins TRBV7-8 and TRBJ2-5; D is perhaps TRBD1 (6 bases). Trimming took 6 bases from V and 2 from J, leaving 10 bases between them. Germline values: CDR1 SGHVS, CDR2 FQNEAQ. This CDR3 contains 13 residues. The CDR3 sequence is CASRWTVQETQYF. The CDR3 DNA is TGTGCCAGCAGGTGGACAGTTCAAGAGACCCAGTACTTC.

The chain employs TRBV15 and TRBJ1-2, with D unclear. The germline gives CDR1 LNHNV, CDR2 YYDKDF (reference sequence). Trimming took 0 bases from V and 4 from J, leaving 6 bases between them. The CDR3 is 13 amino acids. CDR3 region: CATSRDGVYGYTF. CDR3 sequence (DNA): TGTGCCACCAGCAGAGATGGGGTCTATGGCTACACCTTC.

This rearrangement joins TRBV18 to TRBJ1-2; unclear D gene. The CDR3 runs to 13 residues. Germline loops: CDR1 KGHSH, CDR2 LQKENI. Trimming cost V 8 bases and J 2 bases, with 12 bases left between them. This CDR3 is CASHGGQNYGYTF. In nucleotides, the CDR3 is TGTGCCAGCCACGGAGGGCAGAACTATGGCTACACCTTC.

This clone came up a few times. The chain combines TRBV7-2 with TRBJ1-1; possible D gene TRBD1, 6 bases. CDR1 SGHTA and CDR2 FQGNSA come from the germline V gene. The CDR3 length is 14 residues. V was trimmed by 3 bases and J by 7 bases, leaving 15 bases between them. CDR3 residues: CASSLGGAGSEAFF. CDR3 nucleotide sequence: TGTGCCAGCAGCTTGGGGGGGGCTGGTAGTGAAGCTTTCTTT.

The chain recombines TRBV27 with TRBJ2-7; TRBD1 aligns across 9 bases. The CDR3 totals 14 residues. The V segment lost 6 bases and the J segment 6 bases; nucleotides outside the gene matches: 9. From germline, CDR1 is MNHEY and CDR2 SMNVEV (reference sequence). CDR3 sequence: CASRTGGFGSEQYF. The CDR3 DNA reads as TGTGCCAGCAGAACAGGGGGCTTTGGGAGCGAGCAGTACTTC.

The rearrangement joins TRBV4-1 to TRBJ1-2; possible D gene TRBD1, 5 bases. V lost 2 bases and J 4 bases, leaving 8 bases between the germline ends. CDR3 length: 13 amino acids. Germline CDR1 MGHRA, CDR2 YSYEKL. The CDR3 sequence is CASSQIGAYGYTF. The CDR3 bases are TGCGCCAGCAGCCAAATAGGGGCCTATGGCTACACCTTC.

This clone has just a few counts. The chain recombines TRBV4-1 with TRBJ1-5, with TRBD1 matching over 7 bases. Germline V gene lookup returns CDR1 MGHRA and CDR2 YSYEKL. J gave up 5 bases and V 0 bases, and 4 bases lay outside the gene matches. The CDR3 has 15 residues. The CDR3 reads CASSQEVTGDQPQHF. CDR3 sequence (DNA): TGCGCCAGCAGCCAAGAGGTCACAGGGGATCAGCCCCAGCATTTT.

This chain uses TRBV5-1 with TRBJ1-3; 8 bases agree with TRBD1. CDR3 length: 16 amino acids. Germline CDR1 and CDR2: SGHRS and YFSETQ. J gave up 2 bases and V 4 bases, and 8 bases lay outside the gene matches. Here the CDR3 reads CASSLRQGTAGNTIYF. The CDR3 bases are TGCGCCAGCAGCCTGCGACAGGGGACTGCTGGAAACACCATATATTTT.

The CDR3 nucleotides are TGTGCCATCAGCCTAGAGGGGGAGACCCAGTACTTC. Amino acid sequence: CAISLEGETQYF. The rearrangement uses TRBV10-3 and TRBJ2-5; perhaps D is TRBD1 or TRBD2 (5 bases each). The V gene lost 6 bases and the J gene lost 5 bases, with 10 bases spanning the gap. This CDR3 is built from 12 residues. The V gene's germline CDR1 is ENHRY and CDR2 SYGVKD.

The chain uses TRBV5-1 and TRBJ2-3; 9 bases align to TRBD1. This CDR3 is built from 13 residues. Per germline, CDR1 SGHRS and CDR2 YFSETQ. J gave up 6 bases and V 4 bases, and 3 bases lay outside the gene matches. This CDR3 reads CASSRTGDDTQYF. CDR3 DNA: TGCGCCAGCAGCCGGACAGGGGACGATACGCAGTATTTT.

The chain recombines TRBV15 with TRBJ2-7; D might be TRBD2 (5 bases). Germline loops: CDR1 LNHNV, CDR2 YYDKDF (reference sequence). The CDR3 contains 15 residues. The V and J ends lost 0 bases and 0 bases respectively, with 9 bases between them. CDR3 amino acids: CATSRDGDYSYEQYF. The CDR3 DNA sequence: TGTGCCACCAGCAGAGATGGAGACTACTCCTACGAGCAGTACTTC. The variable domain in full, with the rest retrieved from reference TRBV15 and TRBJ2-7, is DAMVIQNPRYQVTQFGKPVTLSCSQTLNHNVMYWYQQKSSQAPKLLFHYYDKDFNNEADTPDNFQSRRPNTSFCFLDIRSPGLGDTAMYLCATSRDGDYSYEQYFGPGTRLTVT.

V usage is TRBV7-8 and J usage is TRBJ1-2; 7 bases align to TRBD1. Germline CDR1 and CDR2: SGHVS and FQNEAQ. CDR3 length equals 15 residues. V gave up 5 bases and J gave up 4 bases; unmatched junction bases: 10. The CDR3 reads CASSRDSPFFYGYTF. For the CDR3, the DNA is TGTGCCAGCAGCCGGGACAGCCCCTTTTTCTATGGCTACACCTTC.

The chain uses TRBV4-1 and TRBJ1-1; TRBD1 matches at 9 bases. Germline V CDR1 and CDR2: MGHRA, YSYEKL. Trimming took 0 bases from V and 1 from J; bases not matched to a gene: 3. The length of the CDR3 is 16 residues. Here the CDR3 reads CASSQEETGGNTEAFF. The CDR3 coding sequence is TGCGCCAGCAGCCAAGAAGAGACAGGGGGGAACACTGAAGCTTTCTTT.

The chain uses TRBV5-5 and TRBJ2-5; D is perhaps TRBD2 (5 bases). Germline V gives CDR1 SGHKS, CDR2 YYEKEE (reference sequence). This CDR3 region has 14 residues. The V and J ends lost 4 bases and 2 bases respectively, with 12 bases between them. Here the CDR3 DNA reads TGTGCCAGCAGCCCGCCGGGCGGGCAAGAGACCCAGTACTTC. Amino acids: CASSPPGGQETQYF. Looking up the rest from reference TRBV5-5 and TRBJ2-5 gives the full variable domain: DAGVTQSPTHLIKTRGQQVTLRCSPISGHKSVSWYQQVLGQGPQFIFQYYEKEERGRGNFPDRFSARQFPNYSSELNVNALLLGDSALYLCASSPPGGQETQYFGPGTRLLVL.

This chain connects TRBV11-3 to TRBJ1-6; D gene unclear. Trimming stripped 5 bases from V and 6 bases from J, with 8 bases between. There are 13 residues in the CDR3. The germline V gene has CDR1 SGHNT and CDR2 YENEEA. The CDR3 here is CASSPSLNSPLHF. CDR3 coding DNA: TGTGCCAGCAGCCCGAGTCTTAATTCACCCCTCCACTTT. Full variable domain (missing parts from reference TRBV11-3 and TRBJ1-6): EAGVVQSPRYKIIEKKQPVAFWCNPISGHNTLYWYLQNLGQGPELLIRYENEEAVDDSQLPKDRFSAERLKGVDSTLKIQPAELGDSAVYLCASSPSLNSPLHFGNGTRLTVT.

The CDR3 nucleotides read TGTGCCAGCAGCGAACAGGGGGTTCCTAATGAAAAACTGTTTTTT. This codes for CASSEQGVPNEKLFF. This rearrangement joins TRBV2 to TRBJ1-4, with 8 bases lining up with TRBD1. J was trimmed by 3 bases and V by 6 bases; bases with no gene match: 6. This CDR3 has 15 residues. The germline gives CDR1 SNHLY, CDR2 FYNNEI.

J is TRBJ1-1 and V is TRBV5-8; D is unclear. The CDR3 extends over 12 amino acids. Germline V gene lookup returns CDR1 SGHTS and CDR2 YDEGEE. The V and J ends lost 1 base and 7 bases respectively, with 8 bases between them. CDR3 loop: CASSLSGYEAFF. CDR3 DNA: TGTGCCAGCAGCTTGTCGGGCTATGAAGCTTTCTTT.